Listed here is a single T cell receptor (beta chain). The sample originates from a study of blood T cell repertoires in COVID-19. CDR1 MNHEY and CDR2 SMNVEV come from the germline V gene (reference sequence). V was shortened by 5 bases and J by 6 bases, with 16 bases between the two germline ends. The CDR3 contains 14 residues. Data came from immunoSEQ multiplex PCR; TCRdb stores just in-frame clones and leaves some out. The table includes 180,000 or so clones, under 85% detected once. This clonotype originated in a woman of 80 years or more with acute or convalescent COVID-19. Sample: peripheral blood. The chain is built from TRBV27 and TRBJ1-2; the D gene is possibly TRBD1 (5 bases). The CDR3 loop reads CASSTRGITNGYTF. DNA of the CDR3: TGTGCCAGCAGTACCCGGGGGATAACTAATGGCTACACCTTC.